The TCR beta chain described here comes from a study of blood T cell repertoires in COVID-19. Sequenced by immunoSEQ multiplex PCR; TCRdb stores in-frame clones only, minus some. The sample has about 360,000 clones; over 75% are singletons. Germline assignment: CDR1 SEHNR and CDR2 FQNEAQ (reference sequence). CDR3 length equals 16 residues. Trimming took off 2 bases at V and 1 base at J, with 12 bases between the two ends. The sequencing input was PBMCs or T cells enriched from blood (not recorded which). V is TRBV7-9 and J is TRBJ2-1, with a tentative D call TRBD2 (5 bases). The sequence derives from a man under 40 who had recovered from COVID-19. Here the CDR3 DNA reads TGTGCCAGCAGCTTACCGAAGGACTCGTCCTACAATGAGCAGTTCTTC. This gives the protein CASSLPKDSSYNEQFF.